The T cell receptor (beta chain) under discussion was sequenced for a study of prognosis after radiotherapy for stage I lung cancer. Study context: More than 10 patients' tumors were adenocarcinoma, and seven patients' tumors were squamous cell carcinoma.

The study amplified the TCR beta CDR3 region from genomic DNA. This amplification was carried out by two rounds of multiplex PCR. Individual primers that were specific to each TRBV and TRBJ gene served in first-round PCR. TCRdb independently ran MiXCR on the multiplex PCR reads; one entry per CDR3 protein. The sample shows about 15,000 distinct CDR3 sequences, 55% to 65% of them seen only once. The CDR3 length is 13 residues. V was trimmed by 1 base and J by 5 bases, leaving 7 bases between them. The germline V gene has CDR1 LGHDT and CDR2 YNNKEL (reference sequence). Sequenced material: PBMCs, taken before or after stereotactic body radiation therapy (not recorded which). The genes are TRBV3-1 and TRBJ2-3, with D hard to call. The TCR sequence derives from a donor aged 50 or older with non-small cell lung cancer. The CDR3 is CASSQAFLDTQYF. In DNA, the CDR3 is TGTGCCAGCAGCCAAGCCTTTCTAGATACGCAGTATTTT.